Below, 17 T cell receptor beta chains from the same sample are listed, as sequenced in a study of cytomegalovirus exposure and HLA in healthy donors. The PCR contained 60 Vbeta and 13 Jbeta primers. Profiled with immunoSEQ multiplex PCR; TCRdb holds only in-frame clones, not every one. The repertoire holds 150,000 to 200,000 clones, with approximately 80% as singletons. The sequencing sample was made of PBMCs. These receptors were obtained from a woman aged 45-60 years in good health and CMV-seronegative.

The chain has TRBV10-1 and TRBJ1-1, with 7 bases matching TRBD1. Germline V gives CDR1 WNHNN, CDR2 SYGVQD (reference sequence). The CDR3 totals 15 residues. The trim removed 3 bases at V and 0 bases at J, leaving 4 bases unmatched. In DNA form, the CDR3 reads TGCGCCAGCAGTGATAAGAGGGGGCTGAACACTGAAGCTTTCTTT. Encoded protein: CASSDKRGLNTEAFF.

The CDR3 reads CAWPGTSGTYEQYF. The DNA for the CDR3 is TGTGCCTGGCCCGGGACTAGCGGGACCTACGAGCAGTACTTC. The V gene is TRBV30, the J gene TRBJ2-7, with TRBD2 identical over 13 bases. Germline CDR1 and CDR2: GTSNPN and SVGIG (reference sequence). J lost 2 bases, V lost 5 bases, and 3 bases had no gene match. There are 14 residues in the CDR3.

The chain couples TRBV5-5 to TRBJ1-6; D remains ambiguous. V was trimmed by 4 bases and J by 9 bases, leaving 14 bases between them. The CDR3 loop spans 14 amino acids. The germline V gene encodes CDR1 SGHKS and CDR2 YYEKEE (reference sequence). The CDR3 is CASSAAHSGSPLHF. In DNA form, the CDR3 reads TGTGCCAGCAGCGCCGCGCACAGCGGTTCACCCCTCCACTTT.

V gene TRBV18 combines with J gene TRBJ1-4; D unclear. In germline, CDR1 is KGHSH, CDR2 LQKENI. The CDR3 spans 15 residues. V was cut by 0 bases and J by 3 bases, with 8 bases left in between. The CDR3 sequence: CASSPPPVANEKLFF. The CDR3 region has the DNA TGTGCCAGCTCACCACCTCCGGTAGCTAATGAAAAACTGTTTTTT. Together with reference TRBV18 and TRBJ1-4, the CDR3 gives the full variable domain: NAGVMQNPRHLVRRRGQEARLRCSPMKGHSHVYWYRQLPEEGLKFMVYLQKENIIDESGMPKERFSAEFPKEGPSILRIQQVVRGDSAAYFCASSPPPVANEKLFFGSGTQLSVL.

The V gene is TRBV5-1, the J gene TRBJ2-7; the match to TRBD2 covers 8 bases. Germline V CDR1 and CDR2: SGHRS, YFSETQ. The CDR3 is 16 amino acids. The trim removed 0 bases at V and 3 bases at J, leaving 8 bases unmatched. The CDR3 reads CASSLAVAGLGYEQYF. The DNA for the CDR3 is TGCGCCAGCAGCTTGGCAGTAGCGGGACTAGGCTACGAGCAGTACTTC.

CDR3 nucleotide sequence: TGCGCCAGCAGCCAAGTCCCTGGGCCCCTCTATGGCTACACCTTC. This encodes CASSQVPGPLYGYTF. This rearrangement joins TRBV4-1 to TRBJ1-2, with D uncertain. V lost 1 base and J lost 4, with 13 bases in between. The germline CDR1 and CDR2 sequences are MGHRA and YSYEKL. The CDR3 length is 15 residues.

This rearrangement joins TRBV5-4 to TRBJ2-7; D is undetermined. The V gene's germline CDR1 is SGHNT and CDR2 YYREEE (reference sequence). CDR3 length equals 13 residues. V lost 2 bases and J lost 3, with 9 bases in between. CDR3 DNA: TGTGCCAGCAGCTTCGGTACTCACTACGAGCAGTACTTC. This encodes CASSFGTHYEQYF.

This chain links TRBV19 with TRBJ2-4; D unclear. The germline V gene encodes CDR1 LNHDA and CDR2 SQIVND (reference sequence). The CDR3 totals 13 residues. V gave up 5 bases and J gave up 3 bases, with 8 bases separating them. The DNA of the CDR3 is TGTGCCAGTAGTTGGGCAGGCAAAAACATTCAGTACTTC. Translating it yields CASSWAGKNIQYF.

This chain connects TRBV28 to TRBJ2-7; 10 bases fit TRBD2. The germline V gene encodes CDR1 MDHEN and CDR2 SYDVKM. The V gene end was trimmed by 5 bases and the J gene end by 10 bases; junction bases not matched to a gene: 5. This CDR3 region has 12 residues. CDR3 coding DNA: TGTGCCAGCAGTGTCGGGACTAGCGTTCAGTACTTC. It codes for CASSVGTSVQYF.

The V gene is TRBV28, the J gene TRBJ2-2; 10 bases map to TRBD1. This CDR3 has 15 residues. The V gene end was trimmed by 5 bases and the J gene end by 6 bases; junction bases not matched to a gene: 6. CDR1 is MDHEN, CDR2 SYDVKM, per germline. CDR3 region: CASSQGQGDAGELFF. As DNA, the CDR3 is TGTGCCAGCAGTCAAGGACAGGGGGACGCCGGGGAGCTGTTTTTT.

This clone was observed a handful of times. V gene TRBV4-3 combines with J gene TRBJ2-3; TRBD2 agrees at 13 bases. The V gene's germline CDR1 is LGHNA and CDR2 YSLEER. This CDR3 spans 16 amino acids. The trim removed 4 bases at V and 4 bases at J, leaving 5 bases unmatched. For the CDR3, the DNA is TGCGCCAGCAGCCTACTAGCGGGGGGGCCCGCAGATACGCAGTATTTT. Protein product: CASSLLAGGPADTQYF.

The rearrangement uses TRBV5-4 and TRBJ1-6; D may be TRBD1 (5 bases). Deletions cut 3 bases from V and 9 bases from J, with 19 bases between. This CDR3 has 16 amino acids. Per the germline V gene, CDR1 is SGHNT and CDR2 is YYREEE (reference sequence). The CDR3 spells CASSSGDAGWGSPLHF. The CDR3 DNA reads as TGTGCCAGCAGCTCCGGAGATGCAGGGTGGGGTTCACCCCTCCACTTT.

The chain is built from TRBV19 and TRBJ2-2; 7 positions agree with TRBD1. This CDR3 is 16 amino acids long. CDR1 is LNHDA, CDR2 SQIVND, per germline (reference sequence). V lost 7 bases to trimming and J lost 2 bases; unmatched junction nucleotides: 10. The CDR3 here is CASTPPGQRNTGELFF. Here the CDR3 DNA reads TGTGCCAGTACCCCCCCGGGACAGAGAAACACCGGGGAGCTGTTTTTT.

This clone turned up a few times. V and J are TRBV9 and TRBJ2-3, with 7 bases identical to TRBD1. This CDR3 has 15 residues. CDR1 and CDR2 (germline): SGDLS, YYNGEE. J lost 6 bases, V lost 7 bases, and 14 bases had no gene match. CDR3 bases: TGTGCCAGCGGTTCGCCGGGACAGTTACCGGATACGCAGTATTTT. Translating it yields CASGSPGQLPDTQYF.

The rearrangement uses TRBV7-2 and TRBJ1-1; D might be TRBD1 (6 bases). Germline lookup yields CDR1 SGHTA and CDR2 FQGNSA. Trimming removed 1 base from V and 3 bases from J, with 15 bases in between. This CDR3 spans 16 amino acids. CDR3 protein: CASSLVSQGPHTEAFF. CDR3 in DNA: TGTGCCAGCAGCTTAGTAAGTCAGGGGCCCCACACTGAAGCTTTCTTT.

This clone was detected only a few times. This chain joins TRBV7-9 and TRBJ1-4; D gene ambiguous. This CDR3 spans 14 amino acids. Germline CDR1 is SEHNR and CDR2 is FQNEAQ (reference sequence). Trimming took 4 bases from V and 8 from J, leaving 14 bases between them. CDR3 nucleotides: TGTGCCAGCAGCTCGACTACTGGGGAGGAAAAACTGTTTTTT. Amino acids: CASSSTTGEEKLFF.

A note on this clone: The germline gene is not matched at one end of the junction; a read error may be the cause. The genes are TRBV5-1 and TRBJ2-1; a possible D gene is TRBD1 (6 bases). Germline assignment: CDR1 SGHRS and CDR2 YFSETQ. The CDR3 extends over 14 amino acids. CDR3 nucleotide sequence: TGCGCCAGCAGCTTGGACAGGGTGGGGAATGAGCGGTTCTTC. This gives the protein CASSLDRVGNERFF.